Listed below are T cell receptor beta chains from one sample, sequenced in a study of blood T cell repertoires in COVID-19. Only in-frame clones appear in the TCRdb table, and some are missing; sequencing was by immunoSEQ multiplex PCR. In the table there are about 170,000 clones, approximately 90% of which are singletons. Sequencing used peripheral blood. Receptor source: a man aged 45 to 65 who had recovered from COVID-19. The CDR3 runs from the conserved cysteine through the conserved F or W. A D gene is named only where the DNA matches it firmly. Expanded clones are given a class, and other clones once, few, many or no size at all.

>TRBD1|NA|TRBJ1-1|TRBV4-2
CASSQVTGQANTEAFF
TGTGCCAGCAGCCAAGTAACGGGACAGGCTAACACTGAAGCTTTCTTT
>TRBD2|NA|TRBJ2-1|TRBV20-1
CSASEREGNYNEQFF
TGCAGTGCTAGTGAGCGGGAGGGGAACTACAATGAGCAGTTCTTC
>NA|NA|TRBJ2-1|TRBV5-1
CASSQASTNYNEQFF
TGCGCCAGCAGCCAGGCTAGCACTAACTACAATGAGCAGTTCTTC
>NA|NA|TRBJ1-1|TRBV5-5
CASSAQGNTEAFF
TGTGCCAGCAGCGCCCAGGGGAACACTGAAGCTTTCTTT
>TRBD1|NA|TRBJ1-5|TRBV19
CASSPGQGAYGNQPQHF
TGTGCCAGTAGTCCGGGACAGGGGGCGTATGGCAATCAGCCCCAGCATTTT
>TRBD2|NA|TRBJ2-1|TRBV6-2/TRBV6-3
CASSYSPGLASYNEQFF
TGTGCCAGCAGTTACTCGCCAGGACTAGCTTCCTACAATGAGCAGTTCTTC
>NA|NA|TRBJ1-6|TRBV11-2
CASSLDEVSPLHF
TGTGCCAGCAGCTTAGATGAGGTCTCACCCCTCCACTTT
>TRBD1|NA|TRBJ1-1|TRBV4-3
CASSLRTGVSVTEAFF
TGCGCCAGCAGCCTTCGGACAGGGGTGAGCGTCACTGAAGCTTTCTTT
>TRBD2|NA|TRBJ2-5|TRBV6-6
CASSPRSSGRVAETQYF
TGTGCCAGCAGTCCCCGAAGTAGCGGGAGGGTGGCAGAGACCCAGTACTTC
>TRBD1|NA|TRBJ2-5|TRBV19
CASSLGQGAETQYF
TGTGCCAGTAGCCTCGGGCAGGGGGCTGAGACCCAGTACTTC
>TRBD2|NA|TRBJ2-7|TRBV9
CASSVGGISYEQYF
TGTGCCAGCAGCGTCGGGGGGATCTCCTACGAGCAGTACTTC
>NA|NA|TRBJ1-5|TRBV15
CATSRDQGRSNQPQHF
TGTGCCACCAGCAGAGATCAGGGAAGGAGCAATCAGCCCCAGCATTTT
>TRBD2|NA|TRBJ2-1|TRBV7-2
CASSLVGTSGRNEQFF
TGTGCCAGCAGCTTAGTTGGGACTAGCGGGAGGAATGAGCAGTTCTTC
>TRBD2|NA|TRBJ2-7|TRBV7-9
CASSSQGLPNEQYF
TGTGCCAGCAGCTCCCAGGGACTACCAAACGAGCAGTACTTC
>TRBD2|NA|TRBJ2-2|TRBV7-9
CASSPRSGGNTGELFF
TGTGCCAGCAGCCCCCGTAGCGGGGGGAACACCGGGGAGCTGTTTTTT
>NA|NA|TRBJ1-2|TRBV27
CASSLSGGNPYGYTF
TGTGCCAGCAGTTTGAGCGGCGGGAATCCTTATGGCTACACCTTC
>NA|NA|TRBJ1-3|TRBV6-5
CASGSGSGNTIYF
TGTGCCAGCGGGTCGGGCTCTGGAAACACCATATATTTT
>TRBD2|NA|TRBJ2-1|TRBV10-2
CASSEGLAGVNEQFF
TGCGCCAGCAGTGAGGGGCTAGCGGGAGTTAATGAGCAGTTCTTC
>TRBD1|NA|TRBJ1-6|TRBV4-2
CASSQSGTVNSPLHF
TGTGCCAGCAGCCAGTCTGGGACAGTAAATTCACCCCTCCACTTT
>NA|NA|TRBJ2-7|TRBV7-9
CASSLLTSFGGGRSDEQYF
TGTGCCAGCAGCCTTTTAACCTCCTTCGGGGGTGGGCGCAGTGACGAGCAGTACTTC
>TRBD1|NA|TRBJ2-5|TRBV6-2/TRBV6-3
CASSYVPGQGKTQYF
TGTGCCAGCAGTTATGTACCGGGACAGGGAAAGACCCAGTACTTC
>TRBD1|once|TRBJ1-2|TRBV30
CAWSIDRGVYGYTF
TGTGCCTGGAGTATTGACAGGGGGGTATATGGCTACACCTTC
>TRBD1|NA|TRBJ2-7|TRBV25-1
CASSRGTGLGGDEQYF
TGTGCCAGCAGTCGGGGGACAGGGCTTGGTGGGGACGAGCAGTACTTC
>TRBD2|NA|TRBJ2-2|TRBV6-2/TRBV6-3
CASSPFSLAATGELFF
TGTGCCAGCAGCCCTTTCTCCCTAGCGGCAACCGGGGAGCTGTTTTTT
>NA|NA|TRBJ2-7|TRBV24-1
CATSDPTGKYRQYF
TGTGCCACCAGTGATCCGACCGGGAAGTATCGGCAGTACTTC
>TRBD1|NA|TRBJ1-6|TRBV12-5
CASGTGGFNSPLHF
TGTGCTAGTGGTACAGGGGGTTTTAATTCACCCCTCCACTTT
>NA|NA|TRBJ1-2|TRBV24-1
CATSDRSGDGYTF
TGTGCCACCAGTGATCGGTCAGGGGACGGCTACACCTTC
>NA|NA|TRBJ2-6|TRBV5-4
CASSLGGGRISGANVLTF
TGTGCCAGCAGCTTGGGGGGTGGGAGGATCTCTGGGGCCAACGTCCTGACTTTC
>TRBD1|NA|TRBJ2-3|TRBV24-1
CATSDNRGRTDTQYF
TGTGCCACCAGTGACAACAGGGGTCGCACAGATACGCAGTATTTT
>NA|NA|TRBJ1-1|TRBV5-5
CASSSHTPGKRGTEAFF
TGTGCCAGCAGCTCGCATACTCCAGGGAAGCGGGGTACTGAAGCTTTCTTT
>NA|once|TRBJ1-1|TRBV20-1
CSAGHGERAFF
TGCAGTGCTGGGCACGGGGAGCGGGCTTTCTTT
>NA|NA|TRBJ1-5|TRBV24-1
CATSDPSGSNQPQHF
TGTGCCACCAGTGATCCGTCGGGGAGCAATCAGCCCCAGCATTTT
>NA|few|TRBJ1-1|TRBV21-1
CASSTRQGVRMNTEAFF
TGTGCCAGCAGCACTCGACAGGGGGTGAGAATGAACACTGAAGCTTTCTTT
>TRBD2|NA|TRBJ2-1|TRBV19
CASKGTSVGRGNNEQFF
TGTGCCAGTAAGGGTACTAGCGTCGGGAGGGGAAACAATGAGCAGTTCTTC
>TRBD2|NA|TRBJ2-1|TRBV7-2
CASSLVNGRADEQFF
TGTGCCAGCAGCTTAGTCAACGGGAGGGCGGATGAGCAGTTCTTC
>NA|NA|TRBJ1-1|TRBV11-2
CASSPRTSNTEAFF
TGTGCCAGCAGCCCCCGAACTTCGAACACTGAAGCTTTCTTT